This is a list of T cell receptor beta chains from one sample in a study of T cell repertoires in cytomegalovirus infection. One entry per CDR3 protein results from TCRdb running MiXCR on the reads. This table holds some 130,000 distinct CDR3 sequences, almost 9% found once. The sequenced sample was PBMCs. The receptors derive from a human donor in good health (CMV status not recorded). Some clones in this sample may be carry-over from other donors' samples. The CDR3 runs from the conserved cysteine through the conserved F or W. Each record gives: V gene, J gene, D gene, clone size, CDR3 protein, CDR3 DNA. The D gene is left open where the match is weak. Clone size is not always given. Where it is, it says once, few, many or a class for expanded clones.

v_gene: TRBV7-2
j_gene: TRBJ2-5
d_gene: .
abundance: many
CDR3aa: CASSLALDISQETQYF
CDR3nt: TGTGCCAGCAGCTTAGCGCTGGACATATCACAAGAGACCCAGTACTTC

v_gene: TRBV11-2
j_gene: TRBJ2-2
d_gene: TRBD2
abundance: many
CDR3aa: CASSLILAGGRRATGELFF
CDR3nt: TGTGCCAGCAGCTTAATACTAGCGGGGGGCCGAAGAGCCACCGGGGAGCTGTTTTTT

v_gene: TRBV9
j_gene: TRBJ2-1
d_gene: .
abundance: many
CDR3aa: CASSGGYTGNEQFF
CDR3nt: TGTGCCAGCAGCGGGGGATATACAGGAAATGAGCAGTTCTTC

v_gene: TRBV19
j_gene: TRBJ1-2
d_gene: .
abundance: .
CDR3aa: CASRYTGGNYGYTF
CDR3nt: TGTGCCAGTAGATACACCGGGGGCAACTATGGCTACACCTTC

v_gene: TRBV5-4
j_gene: TRBJ2-1
d_gene: TRBD2
abundance: many
CDR3aa: CASSTRTSGGVYNEQFF
CDR3nt: TGTGCCAGCAGCACTCGGACTAGCGGGGGAGTATACAATGAGCAGTTCTTC

v_gene: TRBV28
j_gene: TRBJ1-2
d_gene: .
abundance: many
CDR3aa: CASGGDSNYGYTF
CDR3nt: TGTGCCAGCGGTGGGGATTCTAACTATGGCTACACCTTC

v_gene: TRBV20-1
j_gene: TRBJ2-3
d_gene: TRBD2
abundance: .
CDR3aa: CSARFRGGSTDTQYF
CDR3nt: TGCAGTGCTAGATTTCGCGGGGGAAGCACAGATACGCAGTATTTT

v_gene: TRBV6-6
j_gene: TRBJ2-5
d_gene: .
abundance: many
CDR3aa: CASSYTRGQETQYF
CDR3nt: TGTGCCAGCAGTTACACCCGCGGACAAGAGACCCAGTACTTC

v_gene: TRBV29-1
j_gene: TRBJ1-2
d_gene: TRBD1
abundance: many
CDR3aa: CSVVSGTGNYGYTF
CDR3nt: TGCAGCGTTGTATCCGGGACAGGAAACTATGGCTACACCTTC

v_gene: TRBV24-1
j_gene: TRBJ2-5
d_gene: .
abundance: many
CDR3aa: CATSRGVQETQYF
CDR3nt: TGTGCCACCTCCAGAGGGGTCCAAGAGACCCAGTACTTC

v_gene: TRBV19
j_gene: TRBJ1-5
d_gene: .
abundance: few
CDR3aa: CASSIGERSNQPQHF
CDR3nt: TGTGCCAGTAGTATTGGGGAGAGGAGCAATCAGCCCCAGCATTTT

v_gene: TRBV12-3/TRBV12-4
j_gene: TRBJ1-1
d_gene: .
abundance: many
CDR3aa: CASSLYPNTEAFF
CDR3nt: TGTGCCAGCAGTTTATACCCGAACACTGAAGCTTTCTTT

v_gene: TRBV7-3
j_gene: TRBJ1-1
d_gene: .
abundance: many
CDR3aa: CASSRLGPNTEAFF
CDR3nt: TGTGCCAGCAGCCGCCTAGGACCGAACACTGAAGCTTTCTTT

v_gene: TRBV2
j_gene: TRBJ1-5
d_gene: .
abundance: .
CDR3aa: CASSEERASNQPQHF
CDR3nt: TGTGCCAGCAGTGAGGAACGGGCAAGCAATCAGCCCCAGCATTTT

v_gene: TRBV9
j_gene: TRBJ1-4
d_gene: .
abundance: few
CDR3aa: CASSALGAPIEKLFF
CDR3nt: TGTGCCAGCAGCGCCCTGGGGGCGCCGATTGAAAAACTGTTTTTT

v_gene: TRBV28
j_gene: TRBJ1-1
d_gene: .
abundance: .
CDR3aa: CAIGGARGTEAFF
CDR3nt: TGTGCCATCGGGGGGGCGCGAGGCACTGAAGCTTTCTTT

v_gene: TRBV25-1
j_gene: TRBJ1-2
d_gene: TRBD1
abundance: many
CDR3aa: CASSGDRGPHGYTF
CDR3nt: TGTGCCAGCAGTGGGGACAGGGGGCCCCATGGCTACACCTTC

v_gene: TRBV7-9
j_gene: TRBJ2-7
d_gene: TRBD1
abundance: many
CDR3aa: CASSLDKPGTGIFEQYF
CDR3nt: TGTGCCAGCAGCTTAGACAAACCCGGGACAGGGATCTTCGAGCAGTACTTC

v_gene: TRBV7-2
j_gene: TRBJ2-7
d_gene: .
abundance: many
CDR3aa: CASSLAVGGAEQYF
CDR3nt: TGTGCCAGCAGCTTAGCGGTCGGAGGGGCCGAGCAGTACTTC

v_gene: TRBV7-8
j_gene: TRBJ2-7
d_gene: TRBD2
abundance: many
CDR3aa: CASRNERGGHEQYF
CDR3nt: TGTGCCAGCAGGAATGAGCGGGGGGGCCACGAGCAGTACTTC

v_gene: TRBV7-8
j_gene: TRBJ2-1
d_gene: .
abundance: many
CDR3aa: CASSSWNEQFF
CDR3nt: TGTGCCAGCAGCTCGTGGAATGAGCAGTTCTTC

v_gene: TRBV28
j_gene: TRBJ2-2
d_gene: TRBD1
abundance: .
CDR3aa: CASSRSPRQGAHTNTGELFF
CDR3nt: TGTGCCAGCAGTCGTTCCCCCAGACAGGGGGCCCATACGAACACCGGGGAGCTGTTTTTT

v_gene: TRBV12-3/TRBV12-4
j_gene: TRBJ1-1
d_gene: .
abundance: few
CDR3aa: CASSPPRTVAEAFF
CDR3nt: TGTGCCAGCAGTCCCCCCCGGACAGTCGCTGAAGCTTTCTTT

v_gene: TRBV11-3
j_gene: TRBJ2-1
d_gene: .
abundance: many
CDR3aa: CASSLGNNNEQFF
CDR3nt: TGTGCCAGCAGCTTGGGCAACAACAATGAGCAGTTCTTC

v_gene: TRBV7-2
j_gene: TRBJ2-5
d_gene: .
abundance: many
CDR3aa: CASSPNEETQYF
CDR3nt: TGTGCCAGCAGCCCAAACGAAGAGACCCAGTACTTC

v_gene: TRBV20-1
j_gene: TRBJ2-7
d_gene: TRBD2
abundance: few
CDR3aa: CSAPRGDEQYF
CDR3nt: TGCAGTGCCCCGCGGGGGGACGAGCAGTACTTC

v_gene: TRBV23-1
j_gene: TRBJ2-2
d_gene: .
abundance: once
CDR3aa: CASKEGQTSNTGVLFF
CDR3nt: TGCGCCAGCAAGGAGGGACAGACATCGAACACCGGGGTGCTGTTTTTT

v_gene: TRBV12-3/TRBV12-4
j_gene: TRBJ1-2
d_gene: .
abundance: many
CDR3aa: CASISRGSYGYTF
CDR3nt: TGTGCCAGCATCTCGAGGGGGTCCTATGGCTACACCTTC

v_gene: TRBV20-1
j_gene: TRBJ1-5
d_gene: .
abundance: many
CDR3aa: CSAGRDTNQPQHF
CDR3nt: TGCAGTGCTGGGCGGGATACAAATCAGCCCCAGCATTTT

v_gene: TRBV12-3/TRBV12-4
j_gene: TRBJ2-2
d_gene: .
abundance: few
CDR3aa: CASSRAIGRTGELFF
CDR3nt: TGTGCCAGCAGCCGTGCCATTGGGAGAACCGGGGAGCTGTTTTTT

v_gene: TRBV6-5
j_gene: TRBJ2-3
d_gene: .
abundance: many
CDR3aa: CASEPTPGERRSTDTQYF
CDR3nt: TGTGCCAGCGAACCGACTCCTGGGGAGCGGAGAAGCACAGATACGCAGTATTTT

v_gene: TRBV7-2
j_gene: TRBJ2-1
d_gene: TRBD2
abundance: many
CDR3aa: CASSQTSGGLTGAVNEQFF
CDR3nt: TGTGCCAGCAGCCAAACTAGCGGGGGCCTGACCGGGGCGGTGAATGAGCAGTTCTTC

v_gene: TRBV20-1
j_gene: TRBJ1-1
d_gene: .
abundance: many
CDR3aa: CSATQDSRRNTEAFF
CDR3nt: TGCAGTGCTACCCAGGACTCCCGACGCAACACTGAAGCTTTCTTT

v_gene: TRBV25-1
j_gene: TRBJ1-4
d_gene: TRBD1
abundance: many
CDR3aa: CASNPGTGNEKLFF
CDR3nt: TGTGCCAGCAATCCCGGGACAGGCAATGAAAAACTGTTTTTT

v_gene: TRBV6-1
j_gene: TRBJ2-7
d_gene: .
abundance: many
CDR3aa: CASSVTSSSYEQYF
CDR3nt: TGTGCCAGCAGTGTAACTTCAAGTTCCTACGAGCAGTACTTC

v_gene: TRBV20-1
j_gene: TRBJ2-5
d_gene: TRBD2
abundance: many
CDR3aa: CSAAREGSGQETQYF
CDR3nt: TGCAGTGCTGCCCGGGAGGGTAGCGGGCAAGAGACCCAGTACTTC

v_gene: TRBV14
j_gene: TRBJ2-2
d_gene: .
abundance: few
CDR3aa: CASSQDIGVNTGELFF
CDR3nt: TGTGCCAGCAGCCAAGATATAGGCGTGAACACCGGGGAGCTGTTTTTT

v_gene: TRBV28
j_gene: TRBJ1-5
d_gene: .
abundance: many
CDR3aa: CASSPARGNQPQHF
CDR3nt: TGTGCCAGCAGCCCCGCGCGGGGAAATCAGCCCCAGCATTTT

v_gene: TRBV7-9
j_gene: TRBJ1-5
d_gene: .
abundance: few
CDR3aa: CASSLAGDGFNQPQHF
CDR3nt: TGTGCCAGCAGCTTAGCAGGGGACGGTTTCAATCAGCCCCAGCATTTT

v_gene: TRBV14
j_gene: TRBJ1-1
d_gene: TRBD1
abundance: .
CDR3aa: CASRLGQAEAFF
CDR3nt: TGTGCCAGCAGACTCGGACAGGCTGAAGCTTTCTTT

v_gene: TRBV7-3
j_gene: TRBJ2-1
d_gene: TRBD2
abundance: many
CDR3aa: CASSPPGLAGGMNEQFF
CDR3nt: TGTGCCAGCAGCCCCCCGGGACTAGCGGGAGGGATGAATGAGCAGTTCTTC

v_gene: TRBV28
j_gene: TRBJ1-4
d_gene: TRBD1
abundance: few
CDR3aa: CASSYTVGQGQQKLFF
CDR3nt: TGTGCCAGCAGCTACACCGTGGGACAGGGTCAACAAAAACTGTTTTTT

v_gene: TRBV19
j_gene: TRBJ2-3
d_gene: .
abundance: many
CDR3aa: CATLTKGPDTQYF
CDR3nt: TGTGCCACCTTGACGAAAGGCCCAGATACGCAGTATTTT

v_gene: TRBV4-1
j_gene: TRBJ2-3
d_gene: TRBD2
abundance: many
CDR3aa: CASSLSSGGVVDTQYF
CDR3nt: TGCGCCAGCAGCCTCTCTTCGGGGGGAGTGGTAGATACGCAGTATTTT